The next 17 T cell receptor beta chains were all read from a single sample in a study of blood T cell repertoires in COVID-19. Sequencing used immunoSEQ multiplex PCR; TCRdb keeps in-frame clones, though not all of them. Of 200,000 to 250,000 clones in the sample, 90% were seen once. The specimen sequenced was PBMCs or T cells enriched from blood (not recorded which). The receptors come from a man under 40 who had been exposed to COVID-19.

This chain joins TRBV2 and TRBJ1-5; TRBD1 agrees at 7 bases. Germline lookup yields CDR1 SNHLY and CDR2 FYNNEI. Trimming at V came to 6 bases and at J to 2 bases, leaving 7 bases not matched to a gene. This CDR3 region has 15 residues. CDR3 in DNA: TGTGCCAGCAGCCAACAGGGGTCGGGCAATCAGCCCCAGCATTTT. It specifies CASSQQGSGNQPQHF.

The chain joins TRBV20-1 to TRBJ1-1, with D maybe TRBD1 (5 bases). Germline V lookup: CDR1 DFQATT, CDR2 SNEGSKA (reference sequence). The V end lost 4 bases, the J end lost 7 bases, and 10 bases lay between the germline ends. The CDR3 sequence is 11 residues long. CDR3 in DNA: TGCAGTGCTACCAGGGCGTTTGAAGCTTTCTTT. Encoded protein: CSATRAFEAFF.

Regarding this clone: This sample also contains other DNA sequences that code for the same CDR3. The CDR3 bases are TGTGCCATCAGCGTGGGACAGGGGAACACTGAAGCTTTCTTT. The encoded protein is CAISVGQGNTEAFF. V usage is TRBV10-3 and J usage is TRBJ1-1; 9 nucleotides agree with TRBD1. CDR1 and CDR2 (germline): ENHRY, SYGVKD. CDR3 size: 14 residues. Losses at the gene ends were 6 bases for V and 1 base for J; bases not matched to a gene: 3.

V is TRBV4-1 and J is TRBJ1-1; a weak D match, TRBD1 (5 bases). CDR3 size: 15 residues. Germline V gene data show CDR1 as MGHRA and CDR2 as YSYEKL. V was pared by 0 bases and J by 5 bases, with 13 bases between. CDR3 nucleotide sequence: TGCGCCAGCAGCCAAGATTCGGCAGGGCGAACTGAAGCTTTCTTT. As protein: CASSQDSAGRTEAFF.

The V call is TRBV6-5, the J call TRBJ1-2, with TRBD1 identical over 7 bases. This CDR3 contains 14 residues. CDR1 and CDR2 from the germline V gene are MNHEY and SVGAGI. The trim removed 9 bases at V and 4 bases at J, leaving 11 bases unmatched. The CDR3 region has the DNA TGTGCCAGTCCGGGTTGGACAGGCGGCTATGGCTACACCTTC. Translated, it gives CASPGWTGGYGYTF.

The rearrangement uses TRBV14 and TRBJ1-2; D is unresolved. Deletions cut 3 bases from V and 5 bases from J, with 10 bases between. Germline V gene lookup returns CDR1 SGHDN and CDR2 FVKESK. The CDR3 totals 13 residues. CDR3 amino acids: CASSHNRIYGYTF. CDR3 coding DNA: TGTGCCAGCAGCCATAACAGAATTTATGGCTACACCTTC.

This clone came up once. This chain links TRBV11-3 with TRBJ2-7, with 8 positions matching TRBD1. The J segment lost 5 bases and the V segment lost 0 bases, leaving 9 bases of the junction unmatched. The CDR3 contains 16 residues. CDR1 SGHNT and CDR2 YENEEA come from the germline V gene. In DNA form, the CDR3 reads TGTGCCAGCAGCTTAGAGTTCGGACAGGGTTTCCACGAGCAGTACTTC. It encodes CASSLEFGQGFHEQYF.

The CDR3: CAWSRTGGTEAFF. The CDR3 DNA is TGTGCCTGGAGTCGGACAGGTGGCACTGAAGCTTTCTTT. The gene calls are TRBV30 and TRBJ1-1; 7 positions match TRBD1. Trimming at V came to 2 bases and at J to 4 bases, leaving 4 bases not matched to a gene. The germline V gene encodes CDR1 GTSNPN and CDR2 SVGIG (reference sequence). CDR3 size: 13 residues.

The chain has TRBV6-1 and TRBJ1-2, with 11 bases that match TRBD1. The CDR3 runs to 16 residues. In germline, CDR1 is MNHNS, CDR2 SASEGT. With 4 bases clipped from V and 7 bases from J, the junction kept 11 bases outside the gene matches. In DNA, the CDR3 is TGTGCCAGCAGTGGGACAGGGGGCATTAGCTTTCGTGGCTACACCTTC. Residues: CASSGTGGISFRGYTF.

The rearrangement links TRBV18 to TRBJ2-7; 10 bases agree with TRBD1. Germline values: CDR1 KGHSH, CDR2 LQKENI. The CDR3 is 15 residues long. V trimming: 2 bases; J trimming: 4 bases; junction bases outside the gene matches: 5. The CDR3 DNA follows: TGTGCCAGCTCACCAATGACAGGGGGCGGGTACGAGCAGTACTTC. Its translation: CASSPMTGGGYEQYF. The full variable domain, rest sourced from reference TRBV18 and TRBJ2-7, is NAGVMQNPRHLVRRRGQEARLRCSPMKGHSHVYWYRQLPEEGLKFMVYLQKENIIDESGMPKERFSAEFPKEGPSILRIQQVVRGDSAAYFCASSPMTGGGYEQYFGPGTRLTVT.

The chain combines TRBV6-5 with TRBJ1-2; 7 nucleotides agree with TRBD1. In germline, CDR1 is MNHEY, CDR2 SVGAGI. The ends lost 7 bases at V and 0 bases at J; junction bases unmatched: 8. This CDR3 is 15 amino acids long. CDR3 coding DNA: TGTGCCAGCACCTATTCGACAGGGTCTAACTATGGCTACACCTTC. Its translation: CASTYSTGSNYGYTF.

V is TRBV11-3 and J is TRBJ2-1, with 8 bases matching TRBD1. Germline CDR1 and CDR2: SGHNT and YENEEA. CDR3 length: 15 residues. Trimming at V came to 0 bases and at J to 7 bases, leaving 5 bases not matched to a gene. For the CDR3, the DNA is TGTGCCAGCAGCTTAGATCATAGGACAGGGAATGAGCAGTTCTTC. This gives the protein CASSLDHRTGNEQFF.

J is TRBJ2-3 and V is TRBV6-1, with D possibly TRBD1 on 6 matching bases. The CDR3 spans 17 residues. Germline CDR1 MNHNS, CDR2 SASEGT. The germline V and J ends were trimmed by 4 bases and 2 bases, with 19 bases remaining between them. CDR3 coding DNA: TGTGCCAGCAGTGGTCCCCTCAGGGGAGTTCCCACAGATACGCAGTATTTT. This translates into CASSGPLRGVPTDTQYF.

The chain is built from TRBV12-5 and TRBJ2-7, with D possibly TRBD1 on 6 matching bases. Germline V gene lookup returns CDR1 LGHNT and CDR2 FRNRAP. With 0 bases removed from V and 2 bases from J, the gap between germline ends came to 8 bases. This CDR3 contains 14 residues. The CDR3 nucleotides read TGTGCTAGTGGTTTGGTCAGGGGAACCTACGAGCAGTACTTC. As protein: CASGLVRGTYEQYF.

This rearrangement joins TRBV6-2 or TRBV6-3 to TRBJ2-7; D ambiguous. Trimming cost V 6 bases and J 5 bases, with 14 bases left between them. Per germline, CDR1 MNHEY and CDR2 SVGEGT. The CDR3 sequence is 13 residues long. The CDR3 here is CASSPLIVHEQYF. The CDR3 DNA follows: TGTGCCAGCAGCCCCCTTATAGTCCACGAGCAGTACTTC.

The chain carries TRBV7-3 and TRBJ1-1; 8 bases fit TRBD1. The CDR3 is 15 amino acids. J lost 3 bases, V lost 4 bases, and 7 bases had no gene match. Germline V CDR1 and CDR2: SGHTA, FQGTGA. For the CDR3, the DNA is TGTGCCAGCAGCTCGTCAGGGGGCCTGGACACTGAAGCTTTCTTT. This sequence encodes CASSSSGGLDTEAFF.

Concerning this clone itself: One end of the junction varies from germline; a read error may be responsible. CDR3 loop: CASSQGERFQF. CDR3 bases: TGTGCCAGCAGCCAAGGCGAGCGGTTTCAGTTT. This sequence joins TRBV3-1 (or the pseudogene TRBV3-2) and TRBJ1-4; no clear D gene. CDR1 and CDR2 from the germline V gene are LGHDT and YNNKEL (reference sequence). The CDR3 spans 11 residues.